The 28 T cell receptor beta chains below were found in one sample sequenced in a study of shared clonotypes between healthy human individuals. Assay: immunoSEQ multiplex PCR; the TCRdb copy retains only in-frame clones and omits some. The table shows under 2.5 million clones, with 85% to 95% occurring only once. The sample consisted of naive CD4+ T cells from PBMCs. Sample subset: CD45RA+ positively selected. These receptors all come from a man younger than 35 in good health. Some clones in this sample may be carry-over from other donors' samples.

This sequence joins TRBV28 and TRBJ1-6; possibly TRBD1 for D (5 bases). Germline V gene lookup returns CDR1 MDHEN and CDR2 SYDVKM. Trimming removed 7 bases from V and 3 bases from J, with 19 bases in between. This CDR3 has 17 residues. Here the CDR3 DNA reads TGTGCCAGCACCGATAGGGGAAGAATCAGCTATAATTCACCCCTCCACTTT. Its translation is CASTDRGRISYNSPLHF.

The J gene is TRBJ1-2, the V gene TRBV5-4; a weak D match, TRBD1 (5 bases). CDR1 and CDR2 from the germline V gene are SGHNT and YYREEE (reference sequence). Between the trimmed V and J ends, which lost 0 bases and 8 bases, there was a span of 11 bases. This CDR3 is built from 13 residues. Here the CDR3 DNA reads TGTGCCAGCAGCTTGGCCCATGACAGCGGCTACACCTTC. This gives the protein CASSLAHDSGYTF.

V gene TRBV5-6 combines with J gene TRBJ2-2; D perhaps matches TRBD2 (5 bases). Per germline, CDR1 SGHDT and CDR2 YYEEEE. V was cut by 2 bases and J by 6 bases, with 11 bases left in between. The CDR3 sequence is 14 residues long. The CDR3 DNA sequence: TGTGCCAGCAGCTTTGGGCTAGCCGCCGGGGAGCTGTTTTTT. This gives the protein CASSFGLAAGELFF.

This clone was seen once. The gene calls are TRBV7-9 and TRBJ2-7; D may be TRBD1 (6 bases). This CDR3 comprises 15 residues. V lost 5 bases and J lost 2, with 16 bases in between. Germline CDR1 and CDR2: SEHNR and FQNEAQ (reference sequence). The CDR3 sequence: CASSPSLQGTYEQYF. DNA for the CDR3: TGTGCCAGCAGCCCGTCCTTACAGGGCACCTACGAGCAGTACTTC.

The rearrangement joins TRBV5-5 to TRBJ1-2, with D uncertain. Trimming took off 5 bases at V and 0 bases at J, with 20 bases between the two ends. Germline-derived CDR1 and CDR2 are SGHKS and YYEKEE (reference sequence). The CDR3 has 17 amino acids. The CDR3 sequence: CASRPHGWSPTNYGYTF. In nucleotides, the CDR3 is TGTGCCAGCAGACCGCACGGCTGGAGCCCCACTAACTATGGCTACACCTTC.

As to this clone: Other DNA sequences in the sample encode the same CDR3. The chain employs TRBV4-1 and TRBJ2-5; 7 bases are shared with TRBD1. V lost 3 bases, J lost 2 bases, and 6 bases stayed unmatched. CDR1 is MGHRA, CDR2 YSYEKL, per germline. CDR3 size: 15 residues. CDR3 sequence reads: CASSQVGTAQETQYF. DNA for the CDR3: TGCGCCAGCAGCCAGGTAGGGACAGCACAAGAGACCCAGTACTTC.

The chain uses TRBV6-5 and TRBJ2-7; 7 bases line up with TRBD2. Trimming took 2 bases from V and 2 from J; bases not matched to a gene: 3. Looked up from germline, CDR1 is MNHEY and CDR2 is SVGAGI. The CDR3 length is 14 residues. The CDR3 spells CASSYASGPYEQYF. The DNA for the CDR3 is TGTGCCAGCAGTTACGCTAGCGGCCCCTACGAGCAGTACTTC.

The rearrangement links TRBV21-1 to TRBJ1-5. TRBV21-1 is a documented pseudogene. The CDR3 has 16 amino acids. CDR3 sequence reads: CASSTIDRDGHQPQHF. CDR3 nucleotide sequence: TGTGCCAGCAGCACGATTGACCGGGACGGCCATCAGCCCCAGCATTTT.

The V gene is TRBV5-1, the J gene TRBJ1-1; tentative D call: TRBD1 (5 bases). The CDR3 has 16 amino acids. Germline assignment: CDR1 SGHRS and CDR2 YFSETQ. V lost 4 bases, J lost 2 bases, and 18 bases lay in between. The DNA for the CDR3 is TGCGCCAGCAGCCTTTCCCGGGGGGGAGGAAACACTGAAGCTTTCTTT. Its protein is CASSLSRGGGNTEAFF.

The CDR3 loop reads CASSSGTGGLPYEQYF. CDR3 bases: TGTGCCAGCAGCTCGGGGACAGGGGGGCTTCCCTACGAGCAGTACTTC. The rearrangement joins TRBV11-2 to TRBJ2-7, with 11 bases aligning to TRBD1. Losses at the gene ends were 4 bases for V and 2 bases for J; bases not matched to a gene: 7. The CDR3 consists of 16 residues. CDR1 is SGHAT, CDR2 FQNNGV, per germline.

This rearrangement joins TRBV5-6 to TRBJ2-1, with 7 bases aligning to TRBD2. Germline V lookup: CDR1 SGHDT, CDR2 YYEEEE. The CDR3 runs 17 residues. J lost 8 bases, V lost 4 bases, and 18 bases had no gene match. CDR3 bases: TGTGCCAGCAGCCGACCCCCGACTAGCCCGCCCCCCGATGAGCAGTTCTTC. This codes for CASSRPPTSPPPDEQFF.

CDR3 amino acids: CATSAGSYGYTF. CDR3 nucleotide sequence: TGTGCCACCAGTGCCGGATCCTATGGCTACACCTTC. V is TRBV15 and J is TRBJ1-2; no firm D call. Per the germline V gene, CDR1 is LNHNV and CDR2 is YYDKDF (reference sequence). The length of the CDR3 is 12 residues. Trimming shortened V by 6 bases and J by 4 bases, and 9 bases separated the two germline ends.

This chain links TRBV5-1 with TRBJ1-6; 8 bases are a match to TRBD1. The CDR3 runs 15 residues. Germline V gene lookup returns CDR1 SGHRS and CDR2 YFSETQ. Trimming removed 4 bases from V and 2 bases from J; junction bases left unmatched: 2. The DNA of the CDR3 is TGCGCCAGCAGCGCGGGACAGGCCTATAATTCACCCCTCCACTTT. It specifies CASSAGQAYNSPLHF.

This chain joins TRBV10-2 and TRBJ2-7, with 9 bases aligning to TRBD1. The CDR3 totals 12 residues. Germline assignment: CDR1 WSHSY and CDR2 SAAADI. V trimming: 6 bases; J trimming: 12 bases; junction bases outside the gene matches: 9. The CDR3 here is CASRSQQGAGYF. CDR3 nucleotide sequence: TGCGCCAGCAGGAGCCAACAGGGGGCAGGGTACTTC.

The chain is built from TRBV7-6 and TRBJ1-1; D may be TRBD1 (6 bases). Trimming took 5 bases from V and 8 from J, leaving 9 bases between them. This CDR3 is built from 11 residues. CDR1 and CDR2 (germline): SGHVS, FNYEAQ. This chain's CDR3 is CASSATGEAFF. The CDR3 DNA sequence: TGTGCCAGCAGCGCCACAGGGGAAGCTTTCTTT.

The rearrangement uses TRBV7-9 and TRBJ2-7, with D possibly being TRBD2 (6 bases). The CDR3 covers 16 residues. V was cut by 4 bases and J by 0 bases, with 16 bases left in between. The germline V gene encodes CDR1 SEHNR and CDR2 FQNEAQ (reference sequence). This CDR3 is CASSSWYGSVSYEQYF. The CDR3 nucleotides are TGTGCCAGCAGCTCCTGGTACGGGAGCGTCTCCTACGAGCAGTACTTC.

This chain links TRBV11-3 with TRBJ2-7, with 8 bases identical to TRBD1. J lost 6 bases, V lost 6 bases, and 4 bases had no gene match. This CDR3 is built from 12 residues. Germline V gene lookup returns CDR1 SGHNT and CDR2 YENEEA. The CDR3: CASSSTGGEQYF. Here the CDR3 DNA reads TGTGCCAGCAGTTCTACAGGGGGCGAGCAGTACTTC. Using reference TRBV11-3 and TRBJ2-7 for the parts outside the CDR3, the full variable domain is EAGVVQSPRYKIIEKKQPVAFWCNPISGHNTLYWYLQNLGQGPELLIRYENEEAVDDSQLPKDRFSAERLKGVDSTLKIQPAELGDSAVYLCASSSTGGEQYFGPGTRLTVT.

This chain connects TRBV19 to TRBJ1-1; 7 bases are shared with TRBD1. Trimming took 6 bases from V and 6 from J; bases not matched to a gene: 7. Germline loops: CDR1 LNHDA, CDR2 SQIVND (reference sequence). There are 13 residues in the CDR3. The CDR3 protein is CASSQGVSSEAFF. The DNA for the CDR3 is TGTGCCAGTAGCCAGGGGGTCTCGTCTGAAGCTTTCTTT.

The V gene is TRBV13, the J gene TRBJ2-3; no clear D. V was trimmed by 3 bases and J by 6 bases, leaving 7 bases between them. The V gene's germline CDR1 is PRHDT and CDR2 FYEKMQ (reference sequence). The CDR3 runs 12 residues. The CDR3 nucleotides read TGTGCCAGCAGCTTTGACCCGGATACGCAGTATTTT. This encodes CASSFDPDTQYF. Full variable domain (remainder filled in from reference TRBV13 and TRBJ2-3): AAGVIQSPRHLIKEKRETATLKCYPIPRHDTVYWYQQGPGQDPQFLISFYEKMQSDKGSIPDRFSAQQFSDYHSELNMSSLELGDSALYFCASSFDPDTQYFGPGTRLTVL.

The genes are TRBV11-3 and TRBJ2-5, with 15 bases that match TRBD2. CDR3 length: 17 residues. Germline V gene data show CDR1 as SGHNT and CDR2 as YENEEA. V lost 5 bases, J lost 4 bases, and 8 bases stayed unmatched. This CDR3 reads CASSTGLAGGGSETQYF. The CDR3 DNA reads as TGTGCCAGCAGCACGGGACTAGCGGGAGGTGGTTCAGAGACCCAGTACTTC.

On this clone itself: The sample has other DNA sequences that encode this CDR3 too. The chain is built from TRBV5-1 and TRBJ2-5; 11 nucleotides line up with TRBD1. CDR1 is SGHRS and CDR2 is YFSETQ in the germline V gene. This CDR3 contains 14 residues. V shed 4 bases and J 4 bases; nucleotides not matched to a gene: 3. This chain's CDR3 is CASSQGQGGETQYF. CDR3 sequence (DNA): TGCGCCAGCAGCCAGGGACAGGGGGGAGAGACCCAGTACTTC.

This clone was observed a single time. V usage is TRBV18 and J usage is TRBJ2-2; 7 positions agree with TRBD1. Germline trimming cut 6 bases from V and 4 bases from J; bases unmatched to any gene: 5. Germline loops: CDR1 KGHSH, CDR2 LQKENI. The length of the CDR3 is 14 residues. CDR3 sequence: CASSPGTVTGELFF. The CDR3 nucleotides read TGTGCCAGCTCGCCAGGGACAGTCACCGGGGAGCTGTTTTTT. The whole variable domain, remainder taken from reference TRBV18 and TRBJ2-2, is NAGVMQNPRHLVRRRGQEARLRCSPMKGHSHVYWYRQLPEEGLKFMVYLQKENIIDESGMPKERFSAEFPKEGPSILRIQQVVRGDSAAYFCASSPGTVTGELFFGEGSRLTVL.

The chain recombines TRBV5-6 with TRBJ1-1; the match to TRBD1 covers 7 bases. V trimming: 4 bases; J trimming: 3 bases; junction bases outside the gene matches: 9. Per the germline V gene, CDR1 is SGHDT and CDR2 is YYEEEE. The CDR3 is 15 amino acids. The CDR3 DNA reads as TGTGCCAGCAGCATACGAACAGGGGCGGACACTGAAGCTTTCTTT. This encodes CASSIRTGADTEAFF.

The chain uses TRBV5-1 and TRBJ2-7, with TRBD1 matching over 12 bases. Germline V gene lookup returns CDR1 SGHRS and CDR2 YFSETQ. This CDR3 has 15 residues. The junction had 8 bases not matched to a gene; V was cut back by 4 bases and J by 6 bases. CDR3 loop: CASSLTGTGGSEQYF. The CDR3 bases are TGCGCCAGCAGCCTAACCGGGACAGGGGGCTCCGAGCAGTACTTC.

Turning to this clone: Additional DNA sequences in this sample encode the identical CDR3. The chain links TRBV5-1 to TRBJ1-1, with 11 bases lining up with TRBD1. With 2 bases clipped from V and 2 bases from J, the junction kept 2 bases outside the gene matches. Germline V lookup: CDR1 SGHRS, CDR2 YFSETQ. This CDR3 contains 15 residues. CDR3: CASSLGTGGNTEAFF. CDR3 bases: TGCGCCAGCAGCTTAGGGACAGGGGGAAACACTGAAGCTTTCTTT.

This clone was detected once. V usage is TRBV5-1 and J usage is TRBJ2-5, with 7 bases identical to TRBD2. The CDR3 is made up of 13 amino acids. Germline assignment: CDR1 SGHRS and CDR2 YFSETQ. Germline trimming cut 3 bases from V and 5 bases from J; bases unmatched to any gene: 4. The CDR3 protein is CASSSGGLETQYF. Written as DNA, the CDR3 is TGCGCCAGCAGCTCGGGGGGTTTGGAGACCCAGTACTTC.

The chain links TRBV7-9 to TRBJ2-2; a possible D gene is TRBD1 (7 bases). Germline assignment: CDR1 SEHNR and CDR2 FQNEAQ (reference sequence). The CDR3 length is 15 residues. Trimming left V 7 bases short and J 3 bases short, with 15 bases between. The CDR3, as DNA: TGTGCCAGCATCCGGGGGCAGGGGGACACCGGGGAGCTGTTTTTT. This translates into CASIRGQGDTGELFF.

CDR3 sequence reads: CASGHRNIPHEQYF. In DNA, the CDR3 is TGTGCCAGCGGTCACAGGAATATACCCCACGAGCAGTACTTC. This sequence joins TRBV7-9 and TRBJ2-7; the D gene is possibly TRBD1 (5 bases). The germline gives CDR1 SEHNR, CDR2 FQNEAQ (reference sequence). Deletions cut 8 bases from V and 5 bases from J, with 19 bases between. The CDR3 runs 14 residues.